The present TCR beta chain was sequenced within a study of blood T cell repertoires in COVID-19. Overall study context: Material from acute and convalescent COVID-19 was sourced from the United States, Italy and Spain. PBMCs, B-cell-depleted T cells, or T cells were the source of the cDNA or gDNA that made up the material.

Profiled with immunoSEQ multiplex PCR; TCRdb holds only in-frame clones, not every one. The table shows some 70,000 clones, with 79% occurring only once. The germline CDR1 and CDR2 sequences are MNHEY and SVGAGI. The CDR3 is 15 amino acids. Trimming shortened V by 8 bases and J by 0 bases, and 16 bases separated the two germline ends. Sequenced material: peripheral blood. The receptor's source is a woman in her fifties or sixties with acute or convalescent COVID-19. The genes are TRBV6-5 and TRBJ2-5; D perhaps matches TRBD2 (5 bases). CDR3 coding DNA: TGTGCCAGCGGATCGGAGGCATTGGACCAAGAGACCCAGTACTTC. Translation: CASGSEALDQETQYF.